One sample yielded the 28 T cell receptor beta chains listed below, sequenced in a study of monozygotic twins with inflammatory bowel disease. TCRdb reworked the 5' RACE reads into one entry per CDR3 protein, no DNA. This repertoire includes about 450,000 distinct CDR3 sequences. Sequenced input: blood. Receptors were obtained from a human donor with ulcerative colitis or Crohn's disease, or a healthy co-twin of an affected twin (not recorded which).

The rearrangement uses TRBV5-1 and TRBJ2-2; the D call of TRBD1 rests on TCRdb alone, since no DNA is present to check it. The CDR3 has 17 residues. Germline V gene data show CDR1 as SGHRS and CDR2 as YFSETQ. The CDR3 loop reads CASSPTWTGGRTGELFF.

The chain combines TRBV6-5 with TRBJ1-1; lacking DNA, the TRBD1 call made by TCRdb goes unchecked. The CDR3 extends over 15 amino acids. Germline CDR1 MNHEY, CDR2 SVGAGI. CDR3 sequence: CASSSVGTGQREAFF.

V is TRBV5-5 and J is TRBJ2-7; TCRdb's D call of TRBD2 is untestable without DNA. The CDR3 totals 15 residues. Germline CDR1 is SGHKS and CDR2 is YYEKEE (reference sequence). CDR3 region: CASSLGQGLNYEQYF.

The chain links TRBV5-6 to TRBJ2-1; TCRdb reports TRBD1, a call that lacks DNA to check it against. The CDR3 has 17 amino acids. Germline lookup yields CDR1 SGHDT and CDR2 YYEEEE. CDR3 protein: CASSLWASGSSYNEQFF.

The chain joins TRBV14 to TRBJ2-1. CDR1 and CDR2 (germline): SGHDN, FVKESK. The CDR3 runs 11 residues. The CDR3 loop reads CASSHNGMEFF.

The gene calls are TRBV20-1 and TRBJ1-1; TCRdb's D gene call, TRBD1, goes unchecked for lack of DNA. The CDR3 spans 13 residues. CDR1 is DFQATT and CDR2 is SNEGSKA in the germline V gene (reference sequence). CDR3 residues: CSAPNRGTTEAFF.

V is TRBV5-1 and J is TRBJ1-1. The CDR3 has 18 amino acids. Germline V gives CDR1 SGHRS, CDR2 YFSETQ. CDR3 in amino acids: CASSQGSALRRGGTEAFF.

The gene calls are TRBV3-1 and TRBJ1-5; without DNA, the TCRdb call of TRBD1 cannot be checked. The CDR3 loop spans 13 amino acids. Per germline, CDR1 LGHDT and CDR2 YNNKEL (reference sequence). The CDR3 protein is CASSRDRNQPQHF.

The rearrangement joins TRBV14 to TRBJ2-2; TCRdb proposes TRBD1, but this gene call is untestable without DNA. Germline assignment: CDR1 SGHDN and CDR2 FVKESK. The length of the CDR3 is 16 residues. CDR3 residues: CASSQRTVSVGGELFF.

The chain recombines TRBV20-1 with TRBJ2-1; as DNA is missing, the TRBD1 call by TCRdb cannot be tested. CDR1 and CDR2 from the germline V gene are DFQATT and SNEGSKA (reference sequence). CDR3 length: 14 amino acids. CDR3: CSATGQETYNEQFF.

This chain joins TRBV5-1 and TRBJ2-5; TCRdb's assignment of TRBD1 cannot be checked, as there is no DNA. The V gene's germline CDR1 is SGHRS and CDR2 YFSETQ. This CDR3 is 15 amino acids long. The CDR3 sequence is CASSLAGAEGRTQYF.

The chain joins TRBV5-1 to TRBJ2-7; the TCRdb call, TRBD1, lacks DNA for checking. Germline-derived CDR1 and CDR2 are SGHRS and YFSETQ. This CDR3 comprises 14 residues. CDR3 residues: CASSRGTGYNEQYF.

The rearrangement joins TRBV6-7 to TRBJ2-3; the TCRdb call, TRBD2, lacks DNA for checking. TRBV6-7 is designated an ORF whose function remains uncertain. This CDR3 region has 15 residues. The CDR3 reads CASSSGTRVTDTQYF.

The chain couples TRBV9 to TRBJ1-3; the D gene TCRdb calls, TRBD1, cannot be checked with no DNA. Germline V gene data show CDR1 as SGDLS and CDR2 as YYNGEE. The CDR3 is 14 residues long. The CDR3 is CASSPRGDGNTIYF.

This sequence joins TRBV29-1 and TRBJ2-7; TCRdb selects TRBD1, and the lack of DNA leaves this call unchecked. The germline gives CDR1 SQVTM, CDR2 ANQGSEA. CDR3 size: 13 residues. The chain's CDR3 is CSVGTRQTYEQYF.

The genes are TRBV29-1 and TRBJ1-2; TCRdb calls TRBD1, which cannot be checked without DNA. This CDR3 contains 14 residues. Germline loops: CDR1 SQVTM, CDR2 ANQGSEA. The CDR3 sequence is CSVGWDRTNYGYTF.

This sequence joins TRBV27 and TRBJ2-6; TCRdb's D call, TRBD1, is unchecked because there is no DNA. CDR3 size: 20 residues. Germline CDR1 MNHEY, CDR2 SMNVEV (reference sequence). The CDR3 loop reads CASSLYPRAGGDSGANVLTF.

J is TRBJ2-1 and V is TRBV25-1; TCRdb's D call, TRBD1, is unchecked because there is no DNA. The CDR3 is 14 residues long. The V gene's germline CDR1 is MGHDK and CDR2 SYGVNS. This CDR3 is CASSDPGPLRGQFF.

The gene calls are TRBV10-3 and TRBJ2-7; the D call from TCRdb, TRBD1, cannot be confirmed without DNA. This CDR3 has 14 amino acids. Germline V CDR1 and CDR2: ENHRY, SYGVKD. CDR3 sequence reads: CAISSDRGSGEQYF.

The chain has TRBV20-1 and TRBJ2-3; the D call of TRBD1 rests on TCRdb alone, since no DNA is present to check it. The CDR3 sequence is 14 residues long. Per germline, CDR1 DFQATT and CDR2 SNEGSKA (reference sequence). The CDR3: CSARGTGWTDTQYF.

The V gene is TRBV9, the J gene TRBJ1-2; the D call from TCRdb, TRBD1, cannot be confirmed without DNA. The CDR3 has 15 amino acids. Germline CDR1 and CDR2: SGDLS and YYNGEE. The CDR3 spells CASRGESVFDYGYTF.

This CDR3 reads CASSLQTYNEQFF. This chain joins TRBV6-5 and TRBJ2-1. The CDR3 is 13 residues long. CDR1 is MNHEY and CDR2 is SVGAGI in the germline V gene.

The V gene is TRBV7-6, the J gene TRBJ2-3; checking the TCRdb D call of TRBD2 is not possible without DNA. CDR1 is SGHVS, CDR2 FNYEAQ, per germline. The CDR3 sequence is 16 residues long. The CDR3 loop reads CASSLIAGGPADTQYF.

The chain joins TRBV29-1 to TRBJ1-1. The CDR3 spans 13 residues. Germline-derived CDR1 and CDR2 are SQVTM and ANQGSEA. CDR3 region: CSVVQIMNTEAFF.

The chain links TRBV2 to TRBJ1-4; TCRdb proposes TRBD1, but this gene call is untestable without DNA. The CDR3 is 13 residues long. Per germline, CDR1 SNHLY and CDR2 FYNNEI. CDR3: CASTKTGIEKLFF.

The rearrangement uses TRBV20-1 and TRBJ2-3; TCRdb outputs TRBD2, but without DNA this stays unchecked. The CDR3 loop spans 15 amino acids. Germline values: CDR1 DFQATT, CDR2 SNEGSKA (reference sequence). CDR3 sequence reads: CSARDGGRATDTQYF.

The chain carries TRBV5-1 and TRBJ2-5; TCRdb indicates TRBD2, and absent DNA this call remains unverified. From germline, CDR1 is SGHRS and CDR2 YFSETQ. The length of the CDR3 is 16 residues. This CDR3 is CASNSGTSDRGETQYF. The full variable domain, rest sourced from reference TRBV5-1 and TRBJ2-5, is KAGVTQTPRYLIKTRGQQVTLSCSPISGHRSVSWYQQTPGQGLQFLFEYFSETQRNKGNFPGRFSGRQFSNSRSEMNVSTLELGDSALYLCASNSGTSDRGETQYFGPGTRLLVL.

CDR3 region: CASSQPVYNEQFF. J is TRBJ2-1 and V is TRBV7-2. CDR3 length equals 13 residues. Germline V gene sequence: CDR1 SGHTA, CDR2 FQGNSA.